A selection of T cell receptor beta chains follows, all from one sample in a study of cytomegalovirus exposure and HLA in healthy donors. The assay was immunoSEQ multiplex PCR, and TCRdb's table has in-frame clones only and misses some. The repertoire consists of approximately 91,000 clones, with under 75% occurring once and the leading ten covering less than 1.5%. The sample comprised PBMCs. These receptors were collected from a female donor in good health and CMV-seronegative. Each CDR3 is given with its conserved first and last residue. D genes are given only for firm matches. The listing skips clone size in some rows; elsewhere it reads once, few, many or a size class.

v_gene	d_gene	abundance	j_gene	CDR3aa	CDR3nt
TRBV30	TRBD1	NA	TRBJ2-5	CACAAGTDQETQYF	TGTGCCTGCGCCGCCGGGACAGACCAAGAGACCCAGTACTTC
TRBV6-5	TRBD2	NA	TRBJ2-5	CASSPGLAETQYF	TGTGCCAGCAGTCCCGGACTAGCGGAGACCCAGTACTTC
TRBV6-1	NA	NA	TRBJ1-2	CASTDGGTPTTHGGYTF	TGTGCCAGCACTGACGGTGGGACACCCACTACGCATGGTGGCTACACCTTC
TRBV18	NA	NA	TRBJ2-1	CASSPQTQGFRQFF	TGTGCCAGCTCACCTCAAACACAGGGTTTTCGGCAGTTCTTC
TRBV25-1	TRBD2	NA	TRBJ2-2	CASSGTSGALTGELFF	TGTGCCAGCAGTGGGACTAGCGGAGCTCTCACCGGGGAGCTGTTTTTT
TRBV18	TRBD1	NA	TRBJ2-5	CASSSALNRGQETQYF	TGTGCCAGCTCTTCCGCATTAAACAGGGGGCAAGAGACCCAGTACTTC
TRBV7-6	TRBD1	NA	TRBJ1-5	CASSSPGRGNQPQHF	TGTGCCAGCAGCTCGCCCGGCAGGGGGAATCAGCCCCAGCATTTT
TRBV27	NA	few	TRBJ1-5	CASKTDNRNQPQHF	TGTGCCAGCAAAACTGACAATCGCAATCAGCCCCAGCATTTT
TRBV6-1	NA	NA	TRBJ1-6	CACGVNSPLHF	TGTGCCTGCGGGGTTAATTCACCCCTCCACTTT
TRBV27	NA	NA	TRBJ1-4	CASSLRGGKLFF	TGTGCCAGCAGTCTCAGGGGAGGGAAACTGTTTTTT
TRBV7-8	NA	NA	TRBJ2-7	CASSNRRFIRAGEQYF	TGTGCCAGCAGCAACCGCCGGTTTATAAGGGCGGGCGAGCAGTACTTC
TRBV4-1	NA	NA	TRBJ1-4	CASSQVWTATNEKLFF	TGCGCCAGCAGCCAAGTTTGGACAGCAACTAATGAAAAACTGTTTTTT
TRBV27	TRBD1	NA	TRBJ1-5	CASSLRGAGGQPQHF	TGTGCCAGCAGTTTACGCGGGGCAGGGGGACAGCCCCAGCATTTT
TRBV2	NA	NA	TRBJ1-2	CASSVQGAVYGYTF	TGTGCCAGCAGTGTACAGGGAGCAGTCTATGGCTACACCTTC
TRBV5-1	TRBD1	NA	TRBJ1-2	CASSPGQPFYTF	TGCGCCAGCAGCCCGGGACAGCCTTTCTACACCTTC
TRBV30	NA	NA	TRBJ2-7	CAWSVGQGTYEQYF	TGTGCCTGGAGTGTGGGTCAGGGGACCTACGAGCAGTACTTC
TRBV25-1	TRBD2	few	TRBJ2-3	CASSASGGWADTQYF	TGTGCCAGCAGTGCAAGCGGGGGGTGGGCAGATACGCAGTATTTT
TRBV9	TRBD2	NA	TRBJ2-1	CASSVDGREWNEQFF	TGTGCCAGCAGCGTAGACGGGAGGGAATGGAATGAGCAGTTCTTC
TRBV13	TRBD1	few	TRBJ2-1	CASSTWTGSSYNEQFF	TGTGCCAGCAGCACCTGGACAGGGAGCTCCTACAATGAGCAGTTCTTC
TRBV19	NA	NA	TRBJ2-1	CASSIGAEIYNEQFF	TGTGCCAGTAGTATAGGAGCGGAAATCTACAATGAGCAGTTCTTC
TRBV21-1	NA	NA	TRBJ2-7	CASSQRGSGVYEQYF	TGTGCCAGCAGCCAGCGGGGTTCGGGGGTATACGAGCAGTACTTC
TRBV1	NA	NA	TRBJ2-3	CTSSRPPGTSLSDTQYF	TGCACCAGCAGCCGGCCGCCCGGGACTAGCCTCTCAGATACGCAGTATTTT
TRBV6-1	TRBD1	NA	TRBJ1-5	CASSARTGWNQPQHF	TGTGCCAGCAGTGCCCGGACAGGGTGGAATCAGCCCCAGCATTTT
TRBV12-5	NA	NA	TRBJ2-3	CASASQDSDTQYF	TGTGCTAGTGCTTCCCAGGACAGCGATACGCAGTATTTT
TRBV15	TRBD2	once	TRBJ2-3	CATSSGLAGTDTQYF	TGTGCCACCAGCAGTGGACTAGCGGGCACAGATACGCAGTATTTT
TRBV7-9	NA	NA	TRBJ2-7	CASSREQGAPYEQYF	TGTGCCAGCAGCCGGGAGCAAGGGGCCCCCTACGAGCAGTACTTC
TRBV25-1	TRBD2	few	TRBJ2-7	CASSESRGLAGPYEQYF	TGTGCCAGCAGTGAATCCCGGGGGCTAGCGGGACCCTACGAGCAGTACTTC
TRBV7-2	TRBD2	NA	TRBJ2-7	CASSLTSGNSYEQYF	TGTGCCAGCAGCCTGACTAGCGGGAATTCCTACGAGCAGTACTTC
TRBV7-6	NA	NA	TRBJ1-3	CASSPSGGLHYSGNTIYF	TGTGCCAGCAGCCCTTCCGGCGGGTTGCACTACTCTGGAAACACCATATATTTT
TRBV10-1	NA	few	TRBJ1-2	CASSESTGSHYTF	TGCGCCAGCAGTGAGTCGACAGGATCCCACTACACCTTC
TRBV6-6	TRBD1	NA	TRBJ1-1	CASRSSPGQLNTEAFF	TGTGCCAGCAGATCGAGTCCGGGACAGTTGAACACTGAAGCTTTCTTT
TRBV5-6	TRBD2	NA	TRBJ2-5	CASSRGLAGGPYQETQYF	TGTGCCAGCAGCCGCGGACTAGCGGGGGGGCCGTACCAAGAGACCCAGTACTTC
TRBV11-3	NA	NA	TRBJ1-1	CAGSSNRDTEAFF	TGTGCCGGCAGCTCGAACAGGGACACTGAAGCTTTCTTT
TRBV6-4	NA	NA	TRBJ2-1	CASSDSPTSQADEQFF	TGTGCCAGCAGTGACTCGCCCACCTCACAGGCCGATGAGCAGTTCTTC
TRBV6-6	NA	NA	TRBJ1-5	CASSWPGAHNQPQHF	TGTGCCAGCAGTTGGCCGGGAGCCCACAATCAGCCCCAGCATTTT
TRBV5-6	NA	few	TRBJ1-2	CASSLTVNYGYTF	TGTGCCAGCAGCTTGACAGTTAACTATGGCTACACCTTC
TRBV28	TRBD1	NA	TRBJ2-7	CATKGGPPTYEQYF	TGTGCCACTAAAGGGGGCCCCCCGACATACGAGCAGTACTTC
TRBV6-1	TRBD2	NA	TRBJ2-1	CASSERLAGSNEQFF	TGTGCCAGCAGTGAAAGACTAGCGGGAAGCAATGAGCAGTTCTTC
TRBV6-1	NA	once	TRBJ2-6	CASSEGNSGANVLTF	TGTGCCAGCAGTGAAGGTAACTCTGGGGCCAACGTCCTGACTTTC
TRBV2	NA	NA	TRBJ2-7	CASNEASYEQYF	TGTGCCAGCAACGAGGCTTCTTACGAGCAGTACTTC
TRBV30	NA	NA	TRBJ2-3	CAWTGTDTQYF	TGTGCCTGGACAGGCACAGATACGCAGTATTTT
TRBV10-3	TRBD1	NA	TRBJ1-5	CAISEGQGGDQPQHF	TGTGCCATCAGTGAGGGACAGGGGGGGGATCAGCCCCAGCATTTT